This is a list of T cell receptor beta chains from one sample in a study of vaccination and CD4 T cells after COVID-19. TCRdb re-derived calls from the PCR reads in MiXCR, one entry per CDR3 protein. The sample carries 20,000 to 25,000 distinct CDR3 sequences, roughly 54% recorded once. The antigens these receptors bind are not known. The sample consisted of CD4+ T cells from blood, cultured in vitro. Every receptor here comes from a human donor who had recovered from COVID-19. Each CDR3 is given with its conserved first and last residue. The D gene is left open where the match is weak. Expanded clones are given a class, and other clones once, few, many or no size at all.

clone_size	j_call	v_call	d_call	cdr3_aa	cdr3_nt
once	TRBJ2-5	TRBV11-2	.	CASSYLYQETQYF	TGTGCCAGCAGCTACTTGTACCAAGAGACCCAGTACTTC
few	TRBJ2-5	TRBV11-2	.	CASSFGGETQYF	TGTGCCAGCAGCTTCGGCGGGGAGACCCAGTACTTC
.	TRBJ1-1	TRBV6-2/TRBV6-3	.	CASSYSFLQGRTEAFF	TGTGCCAGCAGTTACTCGTTTCTACAGGGACGAACTGAAGCTTTCTTT
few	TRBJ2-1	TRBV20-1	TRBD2	CSAKPLGGGPRGEQFF	TGCAGTGCTAAACCTCTCGGGGGAGGGCCTAGGGGTGAGCAGTTCTTC
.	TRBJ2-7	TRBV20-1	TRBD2	CSATPTSGEQYF	TGCAGTGCTACCCCGACTAGCGGAGAGCAGTACTTC
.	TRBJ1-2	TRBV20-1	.	CSAPPAARNNYGYTF	TGCAGTGCTCCACCGGCGGCCAGGAACAACTATGGCTACACCTTC
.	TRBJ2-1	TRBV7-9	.	CASSIRRGSYNEQFF	TGTGCCAGCAGCATCCGGCGGGGCTCCTACAATGAGCAGTTCTTC
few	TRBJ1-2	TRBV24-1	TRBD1	CATSDRTGVYGYTF	TGTGCCACCAGTGACCGGACAGGGGTCTATGGCTACACCTTC
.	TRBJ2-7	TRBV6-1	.	CASGIRYEQYF	TGTGCCAGCGGTATCAGGTACGAGCAGTACTTC
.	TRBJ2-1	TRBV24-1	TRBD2	CATSDAPGLAGESSYNEQFF	TGTGCCACCAGTGATGCCCCGGGACTAGCGGGGGAAAGCTCCTACAATGAGCAGTTCTTC
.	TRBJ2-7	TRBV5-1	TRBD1	CASSWGQGSSGEQYF	TGCGCCAGCAGCTGGGGACAGGGGAGTTCGGGAGAGCAGTACTTC
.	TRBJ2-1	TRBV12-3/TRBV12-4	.	CASSLESTEYNEQFF	TGTGCCAGCAGTTTAGAATCTACAGAGTACAATGAGCAGTTCTTC
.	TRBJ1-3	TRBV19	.	CASSIEGSGNTIYF	TGTGCCAGTAGTATAGAGGGAAGTGGAAACACCATATATTTT
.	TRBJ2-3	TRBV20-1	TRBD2	CSAREGGSTQYF	TGCAGTGCTAGAGAAGGCGGGAGTACGCAGTATTTT